This TCR beta chain was documented in a study of cytomegalovirus exposure and HLA in healthy donors. Study information: The same platform used for the 666 first-cohort repertoires was also used for the 120 or so validation repertoires, as a later analysis reported. Study results and caveats: Within the approximately 110 validation repertoires, first-cohort TCR clusters tended to co-occur, according to a later analysis. Altogether, 164 TCR beta chains were recorded as cytomegalovirus-associated. Researchers reported that three CMV-associated chains were confirmed in vitro as CMV antigen-specific.

Trimming pared 0 bases from V and 6 bases from J, leaving 9 bases between. The CDR3 loop spans 13 amino acids. CDR1 and CDR2 from the germline V gene are MNHNY and SVGAGI (reference sequence). Generated by immunoSEQ multiplex PCR, the TCRdb table keeps only in-frame clones and is missing some. The sample has approximately 180,000 clones, around nine tenths seen once. As regards this clone: The antigen is undetermined.

The receptor was isolated from a man aged 18 to 29 in good health and CMV-seropositive. The V gene is TRBV6-6, the J gene TRBJ2-7, with D perhaps TRBD1 (5 bases). Sequencing was performed on PBMCs. This CDR3 reads CASSYSTALEQYF. The CDR3 region has the DNA TGTGCCAGCAGTTACTCGACAGCGCTCGAGCAGTACTTC.